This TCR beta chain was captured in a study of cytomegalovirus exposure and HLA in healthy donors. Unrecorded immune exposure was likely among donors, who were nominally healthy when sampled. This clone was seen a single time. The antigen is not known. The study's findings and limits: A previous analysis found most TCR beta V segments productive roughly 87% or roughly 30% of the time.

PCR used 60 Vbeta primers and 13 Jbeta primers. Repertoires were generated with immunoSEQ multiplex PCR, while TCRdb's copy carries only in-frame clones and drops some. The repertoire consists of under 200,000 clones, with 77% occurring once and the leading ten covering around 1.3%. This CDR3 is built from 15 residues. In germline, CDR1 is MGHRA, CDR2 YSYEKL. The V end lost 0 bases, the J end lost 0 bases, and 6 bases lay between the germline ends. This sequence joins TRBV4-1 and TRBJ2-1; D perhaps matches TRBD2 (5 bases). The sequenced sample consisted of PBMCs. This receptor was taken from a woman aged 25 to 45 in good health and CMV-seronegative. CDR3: CASSQEGSSYNEQFF. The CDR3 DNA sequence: TGCGCCAGCAGCCAAGAGGGGAGCTCCTACAATGAGCAGTTCTTC.